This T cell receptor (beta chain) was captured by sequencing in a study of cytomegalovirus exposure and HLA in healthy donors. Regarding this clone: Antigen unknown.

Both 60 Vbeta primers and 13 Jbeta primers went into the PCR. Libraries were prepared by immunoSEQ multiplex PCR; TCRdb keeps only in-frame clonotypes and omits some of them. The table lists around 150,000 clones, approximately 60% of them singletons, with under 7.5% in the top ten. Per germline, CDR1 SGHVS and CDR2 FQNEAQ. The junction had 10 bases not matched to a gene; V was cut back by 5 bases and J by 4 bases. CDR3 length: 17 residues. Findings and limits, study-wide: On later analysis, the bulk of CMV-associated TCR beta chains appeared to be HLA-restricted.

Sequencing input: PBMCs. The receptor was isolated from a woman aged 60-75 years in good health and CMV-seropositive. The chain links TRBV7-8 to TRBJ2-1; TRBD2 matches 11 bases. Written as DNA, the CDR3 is TGTGCCAGCAGCCCCGACACCGGGACTAGCGGATACAATGAGCAGTTCTTC. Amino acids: CASSPDTGTSGYNEQFF.